This T cell receptor (beta chain) came from a study of technical replicates of blood from several donors. Assay used: immunoSEQ multiplex PCR; TCRdb lists only in-frame clones, some missing. The sample carries approximately 87,000 clones, 85% to 95% recorded once. The germline V gene encodes CDR1 MDHEN and CDR2 SYDVKM. The germline V and J ends were trimmed by 3 bases and 0 bases, with 9 bases remaining between them. This CDR3 has 14 residues. Sequenced: T cells isolated from PBMCs. This sequence originates from a human donor in good health. The gene calls are TRBV28 and TRBJ2-7; a possible D gene is TRBD1 (5 bases). CDR3 sequence reads: CASSLVRGSYEQYF. The CDR3, as DNA: TGTGCCAGCAGTTTGGTAAGGGGCTCCTACGAGCAGTACTTC.